This section outlines one T cell receptor (beta chain) sequence together with its context. Measured with immunoSEQ multiplex PCR; TCRdb has only the in-frame clones, and not every one. Among roughly 300,000 clones listed, approximately 86% were seen once. This sample is part of a study of blood T cell repertoires in COVID-19. The wider study: Sites across the United States, Italy and Spain contributed samples from acute and convalescent COVID-19.

The germline CDR1 and CDR2 sequences are LNHDA and SQIVND (reference sequence). The J segment lost 5 bases and the V segment lost 6 bases, leaving 7 bases of the junction unmatched. CDR3 length: 14 residues. The chain recombines TRBV19 with TRBJ1-2; 9 bases fit TRBD1. The source material was peripheral blood. This receptor was obtained from a man aged 18 to 29 with active or convalescent COVID-19. The CDR3 coding sequence is TGTGCCAGTAGCGAAACAGGGGGCCTATATGGCTACACCTTC. This gives the protein CASSETGGLYGYTF.